The 27 T cell receptor beta chains below were found in one sample sequenced in a study of shared clonotypes between healthy human individuals. TCRdb's table, derived via immunoSEQ multiplex PCR, lists solely in-frame clones and lacks some. This sample has under 600,000 clones, with about 96% found just once. The sample was naive CD4+ T cells sorted from blood. Sample subset: CD45RA+ positively selected. Every receptor here comes from a woman in her thirties in good health.

The V and J genes are TRBV5-4 and TRBJ2-5; 7 bases match TRBD1. The J call may be mistaken, given a closer DNA end match to TRBJ2-7. Germline values: CDR1 SGHNT, CDR2 YYREEE (reference sequence). CDR3 length: 14 residues. The CDR3 DNA reads as TGTGCCAGCAGCTTGGCAGGGGGCTCCTACGAGCAGTACTTC. This codes for CASSLAGGSYEQYF.

This clone has a single count. The chain joins TRBV19 to TRBJ1-2; no definite D call. Germline CDR1 and CDR2: LNHDA and SQIVND (reference sequence). V shed 3 bases and J shed 10 bases, with 15 bases lying between them. The length of the CDR3 is 13 residues. The CDR3 region has the DNA TGTGCCAGTAGTATGGCTTCTATCGGGCACTACACCTTC. Translated: CASSMASIGHYTF.

The genes are TRBV28 and TRBJ2-3; the match to TRBD2 covers 12 bases. The CDR3 is 17 residues long. CDR1 and CDR2 from the germline V gene are MDHEN and SYDVKM. V gave up 0 bases and J gave up 2 bases; unmatched junction bases: 3. CDR3 coding DNA: TGTGCCAGCAGTTTATGGGCTAGCGGGAGGGACACAGATACGCAGTATTTT. Residues: CASSLWASGRDTDTQYF.

The V gene is TRBV6-1, the J gene TRBJ2-7; D is ambiguous. Germline-derived CDR1 and CDR2 are MNHNS and SASEGT. Trimming took 4 bases from V and 1 from J, leaving 11 bases between them. The CDR3 totals 14 residues. CDR3 DNA: TGTGCCAGCAGTGCCCTTTTACCTTCCTACGAGCAGTACTTC. As protein: CASSALLPSYEQYF.

V gene TRBV6-5 combines with J gene TRBJ1-5; 7 nucleotides match TRBD1. J lost 5 bases, V lost 8 bases, and 6 bases had no gene match. The V gene's germline CDR1 is MNHEY and CDR2 SVGAGI. The CDR3 is made up of 13 amino acids. The CDR3 spells CASGTDQYQPQHF. For the CDR3, the DNA is TGTGCCAGCGGGACAGATCAATATCAGCCCCAGCATTTT.

The rearrangement joins TRBV27 to TRBJ2-5; D ambiguous. The J call may not be correct, given that the DNA end is closer to TRBJ2-7. The CDR3 covers 15 residues. Looked up from germline, CDR1 is MNHEY and CDR2 is SMNVEV (reference sequence). CDR3 nucleotide sequence: TGTGCCAGCAGTTTATCGGTCGCAGTTACTCACGAGCAGTACTTC. This codes for CASSLSVAVTHEQYF.

The chain employs TRBV4-2 and TRBJ1-4; TRBD1 might be the D (5 bases). Trimming shortened V by 3 bases and J by 3 bases, and 14 bases separated the two germline ends. The CDR3 has 16 residues. Germline CDR1 and CDR2: LGHNA and YNFKEQ. The CDR3 region has the DNA TGTGCCAGCAGCCACGGGACGGGTTGGTCTAATGAAAAACTGTTTTTT. Protein: CASSHGTGWSNEKLFF.

V and J are TRBV18 and TRBJ2-5, with 8 bases aligning to TRBD1. Per germline, CDR1 KGHSH and CDR2 LQKENI. The CDR3 is 15 residues long. Trimming cost V 1 base and J 5 bases; bases outside gene matches: 6. As DNA, the CDR3 is TGTGCCAGCTCACCACTGCAGGGGGCGAGGGAGACCCAGTACTTC. Encoded protein: CASSPLQGARETQYF.

A note on this clone: Distinct nucleotide sequences in the sample also encode this CDR3. The V call is TRBV6-5, the J call TRBJ2-7; D is tentatively TRBD1 or TRBD2 (6 bases each). Trimming took 0 bases from V and 7 from J, leaving 16 bases between them. The CDR3 extends over 15 amino acids. Germline values: CDR1 MNHEY, CDR2 SVGAGI. The CDR3: CASSYSGGLVGEQYF. CDR3 nucleotides: TGTGCCAGCAGTTACTCTGGGGGGCTCGTTGGGGAGCAGTACTTC.

The V gene is TRBV18, the J gene TRBJ1-1; D is unresolved. CDR3 length: 14 residues. In germline, CDR1 is KGHSH, CDR2 LQKENI. V lost 4 bases and J lost 3, with 12 bases in between. The CDR3 protein is CASSLGGYDTEAFF. The DNA of the CDR3 is TGTGCCAGCTCACTGGGAGGGTACGACACTGAAGCTTTCTTT. Filled out from reference TRBV18 and TRBJ1-1, the complete variable domain reads NAGVMQNPRHLVRRRGQEARLRCSPMKGHSHVYWYRQLPEEGLKFMVYLQKENIIDESGMPKERFSAEFPKEGPSILRIQQVVRGDSAAYFCASSLGGYDTEAFFGQGTRLTVV.

This sequence joins TRBV11-2 and TRBJ2-6; no clear D. Germline CDR1 SGHAT, CDR2 FQNNGV. This CDR3 has 17 residues. With 2 bases removed from V and 2 bases from J, the gap between germline ends came to 13 bases. CDR3 DNA sequence: TGTGCCAGCAGCTTATCAACATCGGCGGCTGGGGCCAACGTCCTGACTTTC. The encoded protein is CASSLSTSAAGANVLTF.

V is TRBV6-4 and J is TRBJ1-5, with D unresolved. The CDR3 loop spans 18 amino acids. V was clipped by 4 bases and J by 0 bases, with 19 bases between them. Germline CDR1 and CDR2: MRHNA and SNTAGT. As DNA, the CDR3 is TGTGCCAGCAGTGTCGACGTAAACGGGCTTTATAGCAATCAGCCCCAGCATTTT. This gives the protein CASSVDVNGLYSNQPQHF.

The CDR3 spells CASSGGLTSGKNTGELFF. The CDR3 DNA reads TGTGCCAGCAGTGGAGGTTTGACTAGCGGGAAGAACACCGGGGAGCTGTTTTTT. The chain employs TRBV6-1 and TRBJ2-2, with 11 bases matching TRBD2. Germline CDR1 reads MNHNS; CDR2 reads SASEGT. The CDR3 length is 18 residues. Trimming took 4 bases from V and 1 from J; bases not matched to a gene: 8.

CDR3 loop: CASGPGGAKAPRTGELFF. In nucleotides, the CDR3 is TGTGCCAGCGGCCCCGGCGGGGCGAAGGCCCCTCGCACCGGGGAGCTGTTTTTT. V gene TRBV27 combines with J gene TRBJ2-2, with D possibly TRBD2 on 6 matching bases. V lost 8 bases, J lost 4 bases, and 26 bases lay in between. Germline CDR1 reads MNHEY; CDR2 reads SMNVEV (reference sequence). The CDR3 consists of 18 residues.

The chain joins TRBV6-6 to TRBJ2-5, with no clear D. Germline V gene lookup returns CDR1 MNHNY and CDR2 SVGAGI (reference sequence). This CDR3 is 15 amino acids long. The V end was cut by 0 bases, the J end by 5 bases, with 13 bases between. CDR3 nucleotides: TGTGCCAGCAGTTACTCGATCCTACTCCCGGAGACCCAGTACTTC. It is translated as CASSYSILLPETQYF.

The gene calls are TRBV6-4 and TRBJ2-1; TRBD2 aligns across 9 bases. The CDR3 loop spans 15 amino acids. The germline CDR1 and CDR2 sequences are MRHNA and SNTAGT. The junction had 6 bases not matched to a gene; V was cut back by 5 bases and J by 4 bases. The CDR3 DNA sequence: TGTGCCAGCAGTAAACTAGCGGGTCTGTACAATGAGCAGTTCTTC. As protein: CASSKLAGLYNEQFF.

V gene TRBV6-5 combines with J gene TRBJ1-5; TRBD1 matches at 12 bases. The germline gives CDR1 MNHEY, CDR2 SVGAGI. This CDR3 region has 15 residues. Trimming cost V 6 bases and J 6 bases; bases outside gene matches: 6. CDR3 protein: CASSPRDRGRQPQHF. Written as DNA, the CDR3 is TGTGCCAGCAGCCCCCGGGACAGGGGGCGTCAGCCCCAGCATTTT.

This chain joins TRBV18 and TRBJ1-1; a possible D gene is TRBD1 (5 bases). The CDR3 runs to 14 residues. Germline CDR1 and CDR2: KGHSH and LQKENI. V was pared by 6 bases and J by 3 bases, with 14 bases between. The CDR3 loop reads CASSRMSGDTEAFF. CDR3 DNA sequence: TGTGCCAGCTCGCGGATGTCGGGGGACACTGAAGCTTTCTTT.

The genes are TRBV7-8 and TRBJ2-7; TRBD1 is a possible D gene (6 bases). Germline CDR1 SGHVS, CDR2 FQNEAQ. This CDR3 contains 16 residues. Trimming took off 5 bases at V and 3 bases at J, with 20 bases between the two ends. In DNA form, the CDR3 reads TGTGCCAGCAGCCAAACTACAGGGAAGTTCTTCTACGAGCAGTACTTC. It codes for CASSQTTGKFFYEQYF.

The chain carries TRBV4-1 and TRBJ2-3; 7 nucleotides align to TRBD2. This CDR3 comprises 16 residues. With 1 base clipped from V and 5 bases from J, the junction kept 9 bases outside the gene matches. Germline V gives CDR1 MGHRA, CDR2 YSYEKL. The CDR3 sequence is CASSQVPGGSVDTQYF. CDR3 in DNA: TGCGCCAGCAGCCAAGTGCCGGGAGGTAGCGTAGATACGCAGTATTTT.

The chain carries TRBV28 and TRBJ1-4; D is possibly TRBD1 (5 bases). Germline CDR1 is MDHEN and CDR2 is SYDVKM. The CDR3 has 14 residues. Between the trimmed V and J ends, which lost 5 bases and 8 bases, there was a span of 15 bases. CDR3 sequence reads: CASSDRGVGEKLFF. The CDR3 region has the DNA TGTGCCAGCAGTGACCGGGGGGTTGGGGAAAAACTGTTTTTT.

Of note for this clone: The same CDR3 also results from other DNA sequences found in this sample. The chain recombines TRBV6-5 with TRBJ1-2, with D possibly being TRBD1 (5 bases). Germline CDR1 is MNHEY and CDR2 is SVGAGI. With 0 bases removed from V and 4 bases from J, the gap between germline ends came to 12 bases. The CDR3 spans 15 residues. The CDR3: CASSYSTGGGYGYTF. The DNA of the CDR3 is TGTGCCAGCAGTTACTCGACCGGGGGAGGCTATGGCTACACCTTC.

The rearrangement links TRBV10-2 to TRBJ1-5; perhaps TRBD1 as D (5 bases). CDR3 length equals 18 residues. Germline CDR1 reads WSHSY; CDR2 reads SAAADI. Trimming took off 6 bases at V and 0 bases at J, with 21 bases between the two ends. Here the CDR3 reads CASSPQAGSKDSNQPQHF. CDR3 DNA: TGCGCCAGCAGCCCTCAGGCAGGGTCGAAGGATAGCAATCAGCCCCAGCATTTT.

The rearrangement joins TRBV7-2 to TRBJ1-2; 8 bases are shared with TRBD1. The CDR3 is 14 amino acids. Germline V CDR1 and CDR2: SGHTA, FQGNSA. V shed 3 bases and J 3 bases; nucleotides not matched to a gene: 3. The CDR3: CASSFQGADYGYTF. CDR3 bases: TGTGCCAGCAGCTTCCAGGGGGCCGACTATGGCTACACCTTC.

The rearrangement uses TRBV5-6 and TRBJ2-5; no firm D call. The closer fit of TRBJ2-7 to the DNA end suggests the J call may be wrong. Per germline, CDR1 SGHDT and CDR2 YYEEEE. The CDR3 is 13 amino acids. This chain's CDR3 is CASSFPEHYEQYF. The CDR3 coding sequence is TGTGCCAGCAGCTTCCCGGAGCACTACGAGCAGTACTTC.

The chain carries TRBV28 and TRBJ2-1, with 7 bases lining up with TRBD1. V was pared by 5 bases and J by 1 base, with 5 bases of the junction left unmatched. CDR1 MDHEN and CDR2 SYDVKM come from the germline V gene. This CDR3 spans 15 amino acids. CDR3 sequence reads: CASSTGTASYNEQFF. The CDR3, as DNA: TGTGCCAGCAGTACCGGGACAGCTTCCTACAATGAGCAGTTCTTC.

This chain links TRBV28 with TRBJ1-5; maybe TRBD1 (5 bases). Germline CDR1 is MDHEN and CDR2 is SYDVKM. The CDR3 runs 13 residues. Deletions cut 6 bases from V and 2 bases from J, with 8 bases between. The CDR3 sequence: CASRDTRNQPQHF. The CDR3 DNA follows: TGTGCCAGCAGGGACACCCGCAATCAGCCCCAGCATTTT. Together with reference TRBV28 and TRBJ1-5, the CDR3 gives the full variable domain: DVKVTQSSRYLVKRTGEKVFLECVQDMDHENMFWYRQDPGLGLRLIYFSYDVKMKEKGDIPEGYSVSREKKERFSLILESASTNQTSMYLCASRDTRNQPQHFGDGTRLSIL.